This T cell receptor beta chain was identified during a study of blood T cell repertoires in COVID-19. About the research overall: From T cells, B-cell-depleted T cells, or PBMCs came the material, which was cDNA or gDNA.

The sample holds one count of this clone. The assay was immunoSEQ multiplex PCR, and TCRdb's table has in-frame clones only and misses some. Among roughly 130,000 clones listed, over 70% were seen once. V dropped 0 bases and J dropped 10; count of bases not matched to a gene: 9. This CDR3 contains 16 residues. Per germline, CDR1 SGHNT and CDR2 YYREEE (reference sequence). J is TRBJ1-6 and V is TRBV5-4, with 8 positions matching TRBD1. The specimen was peripheral blood. This TCR came from a man in his sixties with active or convalescent COVID-19. CDR3 in amino acids: CASSLAGQGRRSPLHF. CDR3 DNA sequence: TGTGCCAGCAGCTTGGCCGGACAGGGAAGGAGGTCACCCCTCCACTTT. The variable domain in full, completed from reference TRBV5-4 and TRBJ1-6, reads ETGVTQSPTHLIKTRGQQVTLRCSSQSGHNTVSWYQQALGQGPQFIFQYYREEENGRGNFPPRFSGLQFPNYSSELNVNALELDDSALYLCASSLAGQGRRSPLHFGNGTRLTVT.